One and the same sample provided the 8 T cell receptor beta chains below, sequenced in a study of T-cell reconstitution after alpha-beta-depleted transplantation in children. Unique molecular identifiers were incorporated during preparation of the TCRbeta library. TCRdb reprocessed the PCR reads with MiXCR, giving one entry per CDR3 protein. The sample consists of 500,000 to 600,000 distinct CDR3 sequences, approximately 32% of them appearing once. The sample here was PBMCs from the stem cell graft donor, taken from the stem cell graft. The receptors come from a human donor who donated a stem cell graft to a child with aplastic anemia.

This clonotype was observed a handful of times. CDR3 bases: TGTGCCAGCAGCTCCCGGACAGGTTTTCTCTCTGGGGCCAACGTCCTGACTTTC. It translates to CASSSRTGFLSGANVLTF. The genes are TRBV5-4 and TRBJ2-6; 7 nucleotides agree with TRBD1. This CDR3 has 18 amino acids. V lost 3 bases and J lost 0; bases outside the gene matches: 9. Per germline, CDR1 SGHNT and CDR2 YYREEE (reference sequence).

The rearrangement uses TRBV9 and TRBJ2-1; the match to TRBD2 covers 10 bases. V lost 0 bases to trimming and J lost 2 bases; unmatched junction nucleotides: 11. The length of the CDR3 is 19 residues. Germline CDR1 SGDLS, CDR2 YYNGEE. CDR3 nucleotide sequence: TGTGCCAGCAGCGTAGATCCTAGCGGGAGCCTAGGCCCCTACAATGAGCAGTTCTTC. Amino acid sequence: CASSVDPSGSLGPYNEQFF.

This clonotype was counted a single time. The rearrangement links TRBV6-5 to TRBJ2-7, with TRBD1 matching over 10 bases. Germline V lookup: CDR1 MNHEY, CDR2 SVGAGI. The CDR3 contains 15 residues. Germline trimming cut 0 bases from V and 4 bases from J; bases unmatched to any gene: 3. The CDR3 is CASSYSTGGLYEQYF. The CDR3 nucleotides read TGTGCCAGCAGTTACTCGACAGGGGGCTTGTACGAGCAGTACTTC.

J is TRBJ2-3 and V is TRBV24-1, with D uncertain. Trimming pared 0 bases from V and 0 bases from J, leaving 6 bases between. This CDR3 is built from 15 residues. CDR1 and CDR2 from the germline V gene are KGHDR and SFDVKD. CDR3 nucleotide sequence: TGTGCCACCAGTGATTTGCTAGGAAGCACAGATACGCAGTATTTT. Its protein product is CATSDLLGSTDTQYF.

This clonotype was observed a single time. The rearrangement joins TRBV4-2 to TRBJ1-2; D is possibly TRBD1 (6 bases). V lost 0 bases and J 7 bases, leaving 12 bases between the germline ends. CDR1 is LGHNA and CDR2 is YNFKEQ in the germline V gene. The CDR3 runs 14 residues. The CDR3 nucleotides read TGTGCCAGCAGCCAAGACAGGGGAGAGGCTGGCTACACCTTC. Translating it yields CASSQDRGEAGYTF.

This clonotype was picked up a small number of times. This chain uses TRBV12-3 or TRBV12-4 with TRBJ1-1; 7 bases match TRBD1. The CDR3 runs to 14 residues. Unmatched junction bases numbered 4, after V lost 6 bases and J lost 0 bases. DNA for the CDR3: TGTGCCAGCAGCCCGGACAGGATGAACACTGAAGCTTTCTTT. Protein sequence: CASSPDRMNTEAFF.

The DNA of the CDR3 is TGTGCCAGCAGTTACCTGACAGGCGGGAGGGGAGCCCAGCATTTT. The encoded protein is CASSYLTGGRGAQHF. The chain couples TRBV6-2 or TRBV6-3 to TRBJ1-5; a weak D match, TRBD1 (6 bases). The CDR3 is made up of 15 amino acids. V was pared by 2 bases and J by 11 bases, with 19 bases between. CDR1 is MNHEY and CDR2 is SVGEGT in the germline V gene.

This rearrangement joins TRBV25-1 to TRBJ1-2; D gene ambiguous. Germline V gives CDR1 MGHDK, CDR2 SYGVNS. V was cut by 3 bases and J by 0 bases, with 11 bases left in between. This CDR3 has 15 residues. In DNA, the CDR3 is TGTGCCAGCAGTGAGGGAACAGCCGCTAACTATGGCTACACCTTC. Translated, it gives CASSEGTAANYGYTF.